Below, 6 T cell receptor beta chains from the same sample are listed, as sequenced in a study of OX40 agonist ivuxolimab in advanced cancers. Repertoires were generated with immunoSEQ multiplex PCR, while TCRdb's copy carries only in-frame clones and drops some. The sample comprises 100,000 or so clones, more than 75% of which are singletons, and approximately 0.78% rests with the top ten. Sequences were derived from CD4+ or CD8+ T cells sorted from blood, sampled in a trial of the OX40 agonist ivuxolimab. The receptors derive from an adult with an advanced solid tumor such as melanoma, head and neck, liver or kidney cancer.

J is TRBJ1-1 and V is TRBV7-9; 9 nucleotides line up with TRBD1. From germline, CDR1 is SEHNR and CDR2 FQNEAQ (reference sequence). CDR3 length equals 16 residues. The ends lost 5 bases at V and 1 base at J; junction bases unmatched: 8. The CDR3 nucleotides read TGTGCCAGCAGCACTTACAGGGGGCGCGGGAACACTGAAGCTTTCTTT. Translation: CASSTYRGRGNTEAFF.

The chain links TRBV11-3 to TRBJ2-5; the D gene is possibly TRBD2 (6 bases). Looked up from germline, CDR1 is SGHNT and CDR2 is YENEEA. This CDR3 is 14 amino acids long. V was pared by 5 bases and J by 2 bases, with 12 bases between. CDR3 residues: CASSPTRGQETQYF. CDR3 sequence (DNA): TGTGCCAGCAGCCCGACTAGGGGTCAAGAGACCCAGTACTTC.

CDR3 nucleotides: TGCGCCAGCAGTGAGCCTTCCTCAGATACGCAGTATTTT. The encoded protein is CASSEPSSDTQYF. The V call is TRBV5-1, the J call TRBJ2-3; D unclear. The CDR3 extends over 13 amino acids. V was shortened by 5 bases and J by 4 bases, with 11 bases between the two germline ends. Germline V CDR1 and CDR2: SGHRS, YFSETQ.

The chain uses TRBV5-1 and TRBJ1-4; maybe TRBD1 (6 bases). V dropped 2 bases and J dropped 8 bases, with 13 bases sitting between them. CDR3 length: 14 residues. The germline gives CDR1 SGHRS, CDR2 YFSETQ. The CDR3 region is CASSFLQGGEKLFF. CDR3 nucleotide sequence: TGCGCCAGCAGCTTTCTCCAAGGGGGAGAAAAACTGTTTTTT.

V and J are TRBV6-5 and TRBJ2-5, with 10 bases that match TRBD2. Germline values: CDR1 MNHEY, CDR2 SVGAGI. The CDR3 is 14 residues long. The V segment lost 6 bases and the J segment 6 bases; nucleotides outside the gene matches: 7. The DNA of the CDR3 is TGTGCCAGCAGCCCTAGCGGGAGTAGGAAGACCCAGTACTTC. Amino acids: CASSPSGSRKTQYF.

The gene calls are TRBV30 and TRBJ2-7, with 10 bases identical to TRBD1. Germline CDR1 and CDR2: GTSNPN and SVGIG (reference sequence). Trimming removed 7 bases from V and 6 bases from J; junction bases left unmatched: 12. The CDR3 has 14 residues. This CDR3 reads CASQAGQGTGEQYF. CDR3 sequence (DNA): TGTGCCTCACAAGCGGGACAGGGGACGGGCGAGCAGTACTTC.